This is a list of T cell receptor beta chains from one sample in a study of blood T cells in healthy people across ages. TCRdb recomputed calls from the 5' RACE reads with MiXCR, one row per CDR3 protein. Among about 1,500,000 distinct CDR3 sequences listed, about 43% were seen once. Sequencing was done on a sample of blood. The receptors shown here come from a woman aged 18-30 years in good health. Each CDR3 is given with its conserved first and last residue.

j_call: TRBJ2-7
v_call: TRBV7-2
cdr3_aa: CASSLRLGDEQYF

j_call: TRBJ1-1
v_call: TRBV24-1
cdr3_aa: CATSDLSSGAFF

j_call: TRBJ1-2
v_call: TRBV3-1
cdr3_aa: CASSPRDRVFNGYTF

j_call: TRBJ1-2
v_call: TRBV4-1
cdr3_aa: CASSQPGTGDGYTF

j_call: TRBJ2-3
v_call: TRBV6-5
cdr3_aa: CASSRSGGWDTQYF

j_call: TRBJ1-4
v_call: TRBV11-2
cdr3_aa: CASSLVAALGGASDEKLFF

j_call: TRBJ2-1
v_call: TRBV7-9
cdr3_aa: CATEVGTSSYNEQFF

j_call: TRBJ1-2
v_call: TRBV12-3/TRBV12-4
cdr3_aa: CVSTGRDRGLEGYGYTF

j_call: TRBJ2-3
v_call: TRBV27
cdr3_aa: CASRRQGSGDTQYF

j_call: TRBJ2-7
v_call: TRBV4-1
cdr3_aa: CASSQGAGTGVRYEQYF

j_call: TRBJ2-7
v_call: TRBV10-1
cdr3_aa: CASSESSQGSYEQYF

j_call: TRBJ2-7
v_call: TRBV18
cdr3_aa: CASAPPGDEQYF

j_call: TRBJ1-2
v_call: TRBV20-1
cdr3_aa: CSASPVGQIYGYTF

j_call: TRBJ2-1
v_call: TRBV4-2
cdr3_aa: CASSQASSYEQFF

j_call: TRBJ2-1
v_call: TRBV12-3/TRBV12-4
cdr3_aa: CASKPGLVFQDEQFF

j_call: TRBJ2-7
v_call: TRBV6-2/TRBV6-3
cdr3_aa: CASSSPQDRNSYEQYF

j_call: -
v_call: TRBV7-2
cdr3_aa: CASTQGSYNEQYF

j_call: TRBJ2-3
v_call: TRBV20-1
cdr3_aa: CSARVRLGATDTQYF

j_call: TRBJ2-3
v_call: TRBV7-9
cdr3_aa: CASSSWTSSGATDTQYF

j_call: TRBJ2-6
v_call: TRBV3-1
cdr3_aa: CASSLKPLSSGANVLTF

j_call: TRBJ1-2
v_call: TRBV2
cdr3_aa: CATQTGAANYGYTF

j_call: TRBJ2-1
v_call: TRBV6-4
cdr3_aa: CASSDGRLSYNEQFF

j_call: TRBJ2-7
v_call: TRBV27
cdr3_aa: CASQFSGQSYEQYF

j_call: TRBJ2-4
v_call: TRBV4-1
cdr3_aa: CASSQLAGDGNIQYF

j_call: TRBJ2-3
v_call: TRBV28
cdr3_aa: CASQGGPGLGDTQYF

j_call: TRBJ2-1
v_call: TRBV12-3/TRBV12-4
cdr3_aa: CASSLQPPRGNEQFF

j_call: TRBJ2-5
v_call: TRBV15
cdr3_aa: CATSRGFGETQYF

j_call: TRBJ2-7
v_call: TRBV9
cdr3_aa: CASSGGQSEQYF

j_call: TRBJ2-3
v_call: TRBV7-2
cdr3_aa: CASSLLSGLAGGTNTQYF

j_call: TRBJ2-3
v_call: TRBV27
cdr3_aa: CASSFGTSGGLSTDTQYF

j_call: TRBJ2-2
v_call: TRBV2
cdr3_aa: CASTNRGRTGELFF

j_call: TRBJ2-7
v_call: TRBV10-3
cdr3_aa: CAISGTGGGLFYEQYF

j_call: -
v_call: TRBV7-9
cdr3_aa: CASSLVGEWREQYF

j_call: TRBJ2-4
v_call: TRBV2
cdr3_aa: CASIELAKNIQYF

j_call: TRBJ2-2
v_call: TRBV5-1
cdr3_aa: CASSPGLLSTGELFF

j_call: TRBJ1-2
v_call: TRBV6-1
cdr3_aa: CASSGSGPVDGYTF

j_call: TRBJ2-5
v_call: TRBV6-1
cdr3_aa: CASSDEQGPRQETQYF

j_call: TRBJ2-5
v_call: TRBV20-1
cdr3_aa: CSATEGGPLQETQYF

j_call: TRBJ1-5
v_call: TRBV12-3/TRBV12-4
cdr3_aa: CASSLLSMGQPQHF

j_call: TRBJ2-7
v_call: TRBV20-1
cdr3_aa: CSARDTDRSNEQYF

j_call: TRBJ1-2
v_call: TRBV29-1
cdr3_aa: CSVWVGGGGYTF

j_call: TRBJ2-2
v_call: TRBV7-2
cdr3_aa: CAGDTGELFF

j_call: TRBJ2-1
v_call: TRBV6-1
cdr3_aa: CAPRGGRASKQFF

j_call: TRBJ2-1
v_call: TRBV5-1
cdr3_aa: CASSALTSDEQFF

j_call: TRBJ2-1
v_call: TRBV2
cdr3_aa: CASSEGASGMAEQFF

j_call: TRBJ2-5
v_call: TRBV29-1
cdr3_aa: CSVDSGDWETQYF